These 18 T cell receptor beta chains came from one sample sequenced in a study of identical twins. TCRdb used MiXCR to reprocess the 5' RACE reads, holding one entry per CDR3 protein. This table has about 530,000 distinct CDR3 sequences, around 24% appearing once. This sample also appeared in a second study, on yellow fever vaccine responses in identical twins.

Sequenced: CD4+ T cells sorted from blood. The origin of the receptors is a woman aged 18-29 years in good health.

The chain uses TRBV3-1 and TRBJ2-1; TRBD2 might be the D (6 bases). This CDR3 contains 15 residues. Germline-derived CDR1 and CDR2 are LGHDT and YNNKEL (reference sequence). Deletions cut 4 bases from V and 1 base from J, with 11 bases between. The CDR3 DNA follows: TGTGCCAGCAGCCCCGGGGGAAAATCCTACAATGAGCAGTTCTTC. It codes for CASSPGGKSYNEQFF.

This clonotype was found a few times. The chain couples TRBV24-1 to TRBJ2-3, with a tentative D call TRBD1 (6 bases). This CDR3 is 16 amino acids long. Trimming pared 1 base from V and 1 base from J, leaving 11 bases between. Germline assignment: CDR1 KGHDR and CDR2 SFDVKD. For the CDR3, the DNA is TGTGCCACCAGTGATTTTGGACAGAGATGCACAGATACGCAGTATTTT. As protein: CATSDFGQRCTDTQYF.

This clonotype was detected many times. The chain uses TRBV27 and TRBJ2-7, with 9 bases aligning to TRBD1. The V gene end was trimmed by 3 bases and the J gene end by 4 bases; junction bases not matched to a gene: 1. This CDR3 region has 13 residues. Germline loops: CDR1 MNHEY, CDR2 SMNVEV (reference sequence). CDR3 coding DNA: TGTGCCAGCAGTTTCGGACAGGGGTACGAGCAGTACTTC. Protein product: CASSFGQGYEQYF.

V gene TRBV5-1 combines with J gene TRBJ2-1; no firm D call. The CDR3 covers 14 residues. The V end lost 1 base, the J end lost 6 bases, and 11 bases lay between the germline ends. Per germline, CDR1 SGHRS and CDR2 YFSETQ. The CDR3 DNA reads as TGCGCCAGCAGCTTGCTCTTTCACGGCAATGAGCAGTTCTTC. Encoded protein: CASSLLFHGNEQFF.

J is TRBJ2-1 and V is TRBV18, with D possibly matching TRBD2 (6 bases). CDR1 is KGHSH, CDR2 LQKENI, per germline. This CDR3 contains 15 residues. V lost 2 bases and J 9 bases, leaving 17 bases between the germline ends. CDR3: CASSPGPSVDGEQFF. The CDR3 DNA sequence: TGTGCCAGCTCACCAGGCCCTAGCGTGGATGGTGAGCAGTTCTTC.

The rearrangement links TRBV19 to TRBJ2-2; D might be TRBD1 (6 bases). Germline V lookup: CDR1 LNHDA, CDR2 SQIVND (reference sequence). The CDR3 loop spans 16 amino acids. V lost 7 bases and J 5 bases, leaving 20 bases between the germline ends. CDR3 loop: CASIGLQGRWTGELFF. The CDR3 bases are TGTGCCAGTATCGGACTCCAGGGGCGATGGACCGGGGAGCTGTTTTTT.

V usage is TRBV5-1 and J usage is TRBJ1-2, with D uncertain. With 0 bases removed from V and 6 bases from J, the gap between germline ends came to 12 bases. Germline values: CDR1 SGHRS, CDR2 YFSETQ. The length of the CDR3 is 14 residues. CDR3 residues: CASSLASMGDGYTF. CDR3 bases: TGCGCCAGCAGCTTGGCGTCAATGGGCGATGGCTACACCTTC. The whole variable domain, filled in from reference TRBV5-1 and TRBJ1-2, reads KAGVTQTPRYLIKTRGQQVTLSCSPISGHRSVSWYQQTPGQGLQFLFEYFSETQRNKGNFPGRFSGRQFSNSRSEMNVSTLELGDSALYLCASSLASMGDGYTFGSGTRLTVV.

V gene TRBV12-3 or TRBV12-4 combines with J gene TRBJ2-1; 11 bases map to TRBD2. With 4 bases clipped from V and 2 bases from J, the junction kept 7 bases outside the gene matches. The CDR3 spans 17 residues. The CDR3 DNA reads TGTGCCAGCAGTTCCCCGACTAGCGGGATCACCTACAATGAGCAGTTCTTC. This encodes CASSSPTSGITYNEQFF.

This clonotype was picked up many times. Its ends do not fully match the called genes, so a read error is possible. This chain uses TRBV5-1 with TRBJ2-1; 12 nucleotides align to TRBD2. The germline V gene has CDR1 SGHRS and CDR2 YFSETQ. The CDR3 spans 15 residues. CDR3 nucleotide sequence: TGTGCCAGCAGTCCCCGGACTAGCGGGAACAATGAGCAGTTCTTC. It is translated as CASSPRTSGNNEQFF.

This clonotype was observed a few times. The V and J genes are TRBV12-3 or TRBV12-4 and TRBJ2-1, with a weak D call TRBD2 (6 bases). This CDR3 comprises 14 residues. The ends were cut back, 5 bases at V and 9 bases at J, with 17 bases in the middle. The CDR3 region is CASSAGTPPGEQFF. DNA of the CDR3: TGTGCCAGCAGTGCCGGGACTCCCCCGGGTGAGCAGTTCTTC.

The chain combines TRBV5-1 with TRBJ2-2, with 13 bases fitting TRBD2. CDR1 and CDR2 (germline): SGHRS, YFSETQ. The CDR3 spans 17 residues. The V segment lost 0 bases and the J segment 6 bases; nucleotides outside the gene matches: 5. The CDR3 sequence: CASSLVATSGRSGELFF. CDR3 nucleotide sequence: TGCGCCAGCAGCTTGGTTGCGACTAGCGGGAGGTCCGGGGAGCTGTTTTTT.

The rearrangement uses TRBV12-3 or TRBV12-4 and TRBJ2-1, with 8 bases identical to TRBD2. V was clipped by 1 base and J by 7 bases; unmatched bases: 15. The CDR3 length is 18 residues. The CDR3 DNA follows: TGTGCCAGCAGTTTAGGCTTTCGGGGACTAGGGGGTAGGAATGAGCAGTTCTTC. This gives the protein CASSLGFRGLGGRNEQFF.

The table lists this clonotype with a few counts. The chain employs TRBV3-1 and TRBJ1-2; the D gene is possibly TRBD1 (6 bases). V lost 4 bases to trimming and J lost 4 bases, with 19 bases between them. CDR1 and CDR2 (germline): LGHDT, YNNKEL (reference sequence). This CDR3 comprises 16 residues. CDR3 region: CASSPSGTRMGYGYTF. In DNA, the CDR3 is TGTGCCAGCAGCCCTAGTGGGACACGGATGGGCTATGGCTACACCTTC. The variable domain in full, completed from reference TRBV3-1 and TRBJ1-2, reads DTAVSQTPKYLVTQMGNDKSIKCEQNLGHDTMYWYKQDSKKFLKIMFSYNNKELIINETVPNRFSPKSPDKAHLNLHINSLELGDSAVYFCASSPSGTRMGYGYTFGSGTRLTVV.

Written as DNA, the CDR3 is TGTGCTAGTGGTTTCGACAGAAACTATGGCTACACCTTC. Residues: CASGFDRNYGYTF. This chain connects TRBV12-5 to TRBJ1-2; possible D gene TRBD1, 5 bases. V shed 3 bases and J shed 2 bases, with 7 bases lying between them. CDR1 is LGHNT and CDR2 is FRNRAP in the germline V gene. This CDR3 has 13 residues.

The V call is TRBV28, the J call TRBJ1-5; D gene unclear. Germline V gene sequence: CDR1 MDHEN, CDR2 SYDVKM. V was trimmed by 4 bases and J by 3 bases, leaving 13 bases between them. The CDR3 is 15 residues long. CDR3 loop: CASSYTRSVNQPQHF. DNA of the CDR3: TGTGCCAGCAGTTACACGAGGTCCGTCAATCAGCCCCAGCATTTT.

There are a few counts of this clonotype. The chain employs TRBV7-3 and TRBJ1-4; weak D call: TRBD1 (5 bases). CDR3 length: 17 amino acids. Germline values: CDR1 SGHTA, CDR2 FQGTGA. Trimming left V 4 bases short and J 3 bases short, with 18 bases between. The CDR3, as DNA: TGTGCCAGCAGCTCAAGACAGCGACGCTCGCCTAATGAAAAACTGTTTTTT. This gives the protein CASSSRQRRSPNEKLFF.

There are a few counts of this clonotype. This CDR3 is CSATSGKQETQYF. Written as DNA, the CDR3 is TGCAGTGCTACTAGCGGGAAACAAGAGACCCAGTACTTC. The chain couples TRBV20-1 to TRBJ2-5, with 9 bases that match TRBD2. The CDR3 loop spans 13 amino acids. The V gene's germline CDR1 is DFQATT and CDR2 SNEGSKA (reference sequence). Trimming at V came to 4 bases and at J to 2 bases, leaving 2 bases not matched to a gene.

In this sample, this clonotype turned up a few times. The chain recombines TRBV7-6 with TRBJ1-4; 8 nucleotides line up with TRBD1. The CDR3 has 16 amino acids. The germline gives CDR1 SGHVS, CDR2 FNYEAQ. Losses at the gene ends were 3 bases for V and 5 bases for J; bases not matched to a gene: 8. CDR3 amino acids: CASSLRQGALNEKLFF. For the CDR3, the DNA is TGTGCCAGCAGCTTGCGGCAGGGGGCATTAAATGAAAAACTGTTTTTT.